This T cell receptor beta chain was recovered during a study of shared clonotypes between healthy human individuals. Study at large: A couple of women and a few men aged 18 to 49 made up the donors. Per-donor plates numbered three CD4 naive, three CD4 memory, two CD8 naive and one CD8 memory. Overall study findings and caveats: Among non-shared clonotypes, generation probabilities were lower than among those shared by all four donors.

After removal of 4 bases from V and 4 bases from J, the junction contained 15 bases not matched to a gene. CDR1 is LNHDA, CDR2 SQIVND, per germline (reference sequence). The CDR3 extends over 17 amino acids. Authors' methods: In the immunoSEQ data, sequences were junction-only and lacked quality scores, so filtering differed. The assay was immunoSEQ multiplex PCR, and TCRdb's table has in-frame clones only and misses some. V and J calls and clone size are copied from that table; D and trimming were computed from the DNA. In the table there are about 2.4 million clones, 93% of which are singletons. In this sample, this clone turned up once. Its specificity is unknown.

The sequence derives from a man aged 18 to 30 in good health. Some clones in this sample may be carry-over from other donors' samples. Sequenced input: naive CD4+ T cells from PBMCs. The sample's subset: CD45RA+ positively selected. J is TRBJ1-2 and V is TRBV19; 7 nucleotides line up with TRBD1. In DNA form, the CDR3 reads TGTGCCAGTAGTAACCCTAATCCGGGACAGACTTCCTATGGCTACACCTTC. Its protein product is CASSNPNPGQTSYGYTF.